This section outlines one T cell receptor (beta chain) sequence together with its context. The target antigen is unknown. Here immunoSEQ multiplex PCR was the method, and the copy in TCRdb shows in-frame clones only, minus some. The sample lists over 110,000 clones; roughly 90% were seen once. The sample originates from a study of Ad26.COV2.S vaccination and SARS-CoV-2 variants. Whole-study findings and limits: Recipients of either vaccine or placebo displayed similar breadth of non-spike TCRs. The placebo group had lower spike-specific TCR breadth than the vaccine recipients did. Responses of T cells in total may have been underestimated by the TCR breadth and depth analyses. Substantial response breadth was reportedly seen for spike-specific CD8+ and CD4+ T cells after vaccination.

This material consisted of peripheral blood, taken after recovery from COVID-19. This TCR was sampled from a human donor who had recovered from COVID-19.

The DNA for the CDR3 is TGTGCCAGTACCACTCTCCTCAGGGGGCGGAACACTGAAGCTTTCTTT. The encoded protein is CASTTLLRGRNTEAFF. The chain combines TRBV19 with TRBJ1-1; TRBD1 agrees at 8 bases. V trimming: 7 bases; J trimming: 1 base; junction bases outside the gene matches: 11. The germline V gene encodes CDR1 LNHDA and CDR2 SQIVND (reference sequence). This CDR3 comprises 16 residues.